These T cell receptor beta chains were read from a single sample in a study of CD8 T cells in ankylosing spondylitis. TCRdb reprocessed the 5' RACE reads via MiXCR and lists one record per CDR3 protein. The data contain approximately 300,000 distinct CDR3 sequences, about a fifth of them singletons. The sample taken for sequencing was blood, either unsorted or a sorted T cell fraction (not recorded which). These receptors were taken from a female donor with ankylosing spondylitis or in good health (not recorded which). Each CDR3 is given with its conserved first and last residue. Each record gives: J gene, V gene, clone size, D gene, CDR3 protein, CDR3 DNA. A D gene is named only where the DNA matches it firmly. A row's size may be missing; if present it is once, few, many or a size class.

TRBJ2-4	TRBV15	-	-	CATSRDLGENSFLQYF	TGTGCCACCAGCAGAGATTTAGGGGAAAACAGCTTCCTTCAGTACTTC
TRBJ2-1	TRBV2	many	-	CASSGVGDREQFF	TGTGCCAGCAGTGGCGTAGGGGACCGTGAGCAGTTCTTC
TRBJ2-1	TRBV11-2	few	TRBD2	CASSLEGTALGTSGTSEQFF	TGTGCCAGCAGCTTAGAGGGGACCGCTCTAGGGACTAGCGGGACGAGTGAGCAGTTCTTC
TRBJ2-1	TRBV20-1	few	TRBD2	CSASLAGGTYNEQFF	TGCAGTGCTAGCCTAGCGGGAGGAACCTACAATGAGCAGTTCTTC
TRBJ2-5	TRBV7-2	-	-	CASSLAPLETQYF	TGTGCCAGCAGCTTAGCGCCTTTGGAGACCCAGTACTTC
TRBJ2-1	TRBV27	-	TRBD1	CASSLRTGGKSSYNEQFF	TGTGCCAGCAGTTTACGTACAGGGGGCAAGAGCTCCTACAATGAGCAGTTCTTC
TRBJ1-2	TRBV4-3	-	-	CASSLLGRDGYTF	TGCGCCAGCAGCTTACTCGGGAGGGATGGCTACACCTTC
TRBJ2-1	TRBV20-1	-	-	CSLVRPGEGQFF	TGCAGCCTGGTCCGTCCGGGAGAGGGGCAGTTCTTC
TRBJ2-2	TRBV5-1	few	-	CASSPDRVAGELFF	TGCGCCAGCAGCCCGGACAGAGTAGCCGGGGAGCTGTTTTTT
TRBJ1-6	TRBV5-1	few	TRBD1	CASSGGTGVNSPLHF	TGCGCCAGCAGCGGCGGGACAGGGGTTAATTCACCCCTCCACTTT